This T cell receptor beta chain emerged from a study of T cells expressing NK-cell markers (dated by TCRdb to the early 2020s). With regard to the full study: In sorted CD3+CD56+NKG2C+, CD3+CD56+NKG2C- and CD3+CD56-NKG2C+ T-cell subsets from about 8 donors, TCR beta-chain repertoires were profiled. Libraries were sequenced as 2 x 150 bp reads on Illumina HiSeq 2000/2500, MiSeq or NextSeq. Seven of the eight sequenced donors were HCMV-seropositive and one was HCMV-seronegative. Randomly selected healthy volunteers, three men and five women, were used as the eight sequenced donors. Results and caveats for the whole study, not just this receptor: Whether the expanded NKG2C-expressing T cell clones were specific for HCMV antigens remained unclear. In more than 5 donors, the dominant CD3+CD56+NKG2C+ clonotypes ranked among the top 10 CD8+ clonotypes, making up about 1.0-7.5% of CD8+ T cells. Those dominant clonotypes were again the most abundant among CD3+CD56-NKG2C+ cells in a handful of donors, at about 25-65%.

HCMV-specific IgG was detected in serum with a commercial ELISA kit to determine HCMV serostatus. Ficoll density gradient centrifugation was used to isolate peripheral blood mononuclear cells from blood. A remark on this clonotype: Which antigen it targets is not known.

Instrument used: Illumina HiSeq 2000. TCR beta cDNA libraries were prepared using 5'RACE template switching, which introduced a universal primer site and unique molecular identifiers. Priming for cDNA synthesis came from the TCR beta constant segment, and two successive PCR amplification steps followed. Processing in the source paper ran as follows. MIGEC was used to demultiplex reads and group the reads by UMI, and MiTCR was used to assemble and quantify clonotypes. To exclude erroneous sequences, any TCR cDNA sequence not supported by at least two reads was discarded. Downstream repertoire analysis used the tcR package, and clonotypes were matched across fractions by CDR3 nucleotide sequence plus V segment. VDJmatch was used to annotate antigen specificity against VDJdb, with one amino acid substitution allowed in CDR3. The reads underwent TCRdb reprocessing, giving one record for each CDR3 protein sequence and no DNA. In this record, the V and J calls reflect TCRdb's handling and not the investigators' own analysis. The table for this sample lists approximately 170,000 distinct CDR3 sequences. The ten largest make up 20% to 25% of the sample.

Measured from the cysteine to the phenylalanine, the CDR3 is 12 residues long. The DNA is not on file. CDR1 SEHNR and CDR2 FQNEAQ were looked up in the germline V gene (reference sequence). This clonotype originated in a man aged 18-75 years in good health. Sequenced: blood T cells: a sorted CD56 or NKG2C T cell subset, CD4+ or CD8+ T cells, or bulk PBMC T cells (not recorded which). The sequence is built from TRBV7-9 and TRBJ2-1; TCRdb returns TRBD1, unconfirmable since there is no DNA. The CDR3 amino acid sequence is: CASYTGSLEQFF. Outside the CDR3, residues come from the reference TRBV7-9 and TRBJ2-1 proteins, so the full variable domain is: DTGVSQNPRHKITKRGQNVTFRCDPISEHNRLYWYRQTLGQGPEFLTYFQNEAQLEKSRLLSDRFSAERPKGSFSTLEIQRTEQGDSAMYLCASYTGSLEQFFGPGTRLTVL.